Described below is a single T cell receptor beta chain sequence and its context. V lost 0 bases and J lost 5; bases outside the gene matches: 2. The CDR3 length is 14 residues. The V gene's germline CDR1 is SNHLY and CDR2 FYNNEI. This sample is part of a study of blood T cell repertoires in COVID-19. Study-wide background: From T cells, B-cell-depleted T cells, or PBMCs came the material, which was cDNA or gDNA.

Authors' processing steps: Nucleated cell counts were estimated from reference gene primer amplification. Generated by immunoSEQ multiplex PCR, the TCRdb table keeps only in-frame clones and is missing some. The V and J calls and clone size come from that table; D and trimming were worked out from the DNA. The data contain around 130,000 clones, around 79% of them singletons. The chain joins TRBV2 to TRBJ2-3, with TRBD2 matching over 7 bases. The sequenced sample consisted of peripheral blood. The sequence derives from a man older than 75 with acute or convalescent COVID-19. The CDR3 spells CASSEARGIDTQYF. The CDR3 DNA reads as TGTGCCAGCAGTGAAGCGCGGGGGATAGATACGCAGTATTTT.